The entry that follows covers one T cell receptor beta chain sequence. A much larger clone differs by one base, so this may be a read error. This sample is part of a study of blood T cells in healthy people across ages. Using a J-beta primer mix together with a sample-barcoded 5' primer, a second PCR was run for about 7 to 12 cycles. A template-switch adaptor that had 12 random nucleotides put a tag on each cDNA molecule. In TCRdb, the 5' RACE reads were re-called with MiXCR into one record per CDR3 protein. The table has approximately 880,000 distinct CDR3 sequences, roughly 43% seen once. CDR1 is ENHRY, CDR2 SYGVKD, per germline. The trim removed 10 bases at V and 3 bases at J, leaving 7 bases unmatched. CDR3 length equals 13 residues.

Sequenced material: blood. This chain uses TRBV10-3 with TRBJ2-7, with 9 bases that match TRBD1. The source is a man aged 25-45 years in good health. CDR3 nucleotide sequence: TGTGCCAGCGGAGGGACAGGGAGCTACGAGCAGTACTTC. It yields the protein CASGGTGSYEQYF.